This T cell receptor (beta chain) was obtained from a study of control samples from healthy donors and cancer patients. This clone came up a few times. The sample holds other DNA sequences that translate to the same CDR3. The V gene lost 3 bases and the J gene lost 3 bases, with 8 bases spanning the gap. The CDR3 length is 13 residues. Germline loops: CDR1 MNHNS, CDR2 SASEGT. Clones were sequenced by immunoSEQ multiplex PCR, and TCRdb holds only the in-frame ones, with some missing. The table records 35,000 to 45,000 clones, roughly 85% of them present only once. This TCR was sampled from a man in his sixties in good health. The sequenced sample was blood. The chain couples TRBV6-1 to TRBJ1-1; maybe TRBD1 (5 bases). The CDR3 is CASSERGDTEAFF. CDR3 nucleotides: TGTGCCAGCAGTGAGCGGGGGGACACTGAAGCTTTCTTT.